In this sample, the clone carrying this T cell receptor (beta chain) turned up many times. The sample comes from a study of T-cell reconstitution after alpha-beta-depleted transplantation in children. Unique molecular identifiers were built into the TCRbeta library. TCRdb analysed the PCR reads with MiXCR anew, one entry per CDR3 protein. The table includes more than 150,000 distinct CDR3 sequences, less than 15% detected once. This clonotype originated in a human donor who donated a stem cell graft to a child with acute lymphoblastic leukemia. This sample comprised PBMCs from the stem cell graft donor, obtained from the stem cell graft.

The CDR3 loop reads CSARVTGRGGYTF. CDR3 nucleotides: TGCAGTGCTAGAGTGACAGGGAGGGGTGGCTACACCTTC. J is TRBJ1-2 and V is TRBV20-1; TRBD1 matches at 7 bases. The germline V gene encodes CDR1 DFQATT and CDR2 SNEGSKA (reference sequence). Losses at the gene ends were 1 base for V and 7 bases for J; bases not matched to a gene: 6. This CDR3 is 13 amino acids long.